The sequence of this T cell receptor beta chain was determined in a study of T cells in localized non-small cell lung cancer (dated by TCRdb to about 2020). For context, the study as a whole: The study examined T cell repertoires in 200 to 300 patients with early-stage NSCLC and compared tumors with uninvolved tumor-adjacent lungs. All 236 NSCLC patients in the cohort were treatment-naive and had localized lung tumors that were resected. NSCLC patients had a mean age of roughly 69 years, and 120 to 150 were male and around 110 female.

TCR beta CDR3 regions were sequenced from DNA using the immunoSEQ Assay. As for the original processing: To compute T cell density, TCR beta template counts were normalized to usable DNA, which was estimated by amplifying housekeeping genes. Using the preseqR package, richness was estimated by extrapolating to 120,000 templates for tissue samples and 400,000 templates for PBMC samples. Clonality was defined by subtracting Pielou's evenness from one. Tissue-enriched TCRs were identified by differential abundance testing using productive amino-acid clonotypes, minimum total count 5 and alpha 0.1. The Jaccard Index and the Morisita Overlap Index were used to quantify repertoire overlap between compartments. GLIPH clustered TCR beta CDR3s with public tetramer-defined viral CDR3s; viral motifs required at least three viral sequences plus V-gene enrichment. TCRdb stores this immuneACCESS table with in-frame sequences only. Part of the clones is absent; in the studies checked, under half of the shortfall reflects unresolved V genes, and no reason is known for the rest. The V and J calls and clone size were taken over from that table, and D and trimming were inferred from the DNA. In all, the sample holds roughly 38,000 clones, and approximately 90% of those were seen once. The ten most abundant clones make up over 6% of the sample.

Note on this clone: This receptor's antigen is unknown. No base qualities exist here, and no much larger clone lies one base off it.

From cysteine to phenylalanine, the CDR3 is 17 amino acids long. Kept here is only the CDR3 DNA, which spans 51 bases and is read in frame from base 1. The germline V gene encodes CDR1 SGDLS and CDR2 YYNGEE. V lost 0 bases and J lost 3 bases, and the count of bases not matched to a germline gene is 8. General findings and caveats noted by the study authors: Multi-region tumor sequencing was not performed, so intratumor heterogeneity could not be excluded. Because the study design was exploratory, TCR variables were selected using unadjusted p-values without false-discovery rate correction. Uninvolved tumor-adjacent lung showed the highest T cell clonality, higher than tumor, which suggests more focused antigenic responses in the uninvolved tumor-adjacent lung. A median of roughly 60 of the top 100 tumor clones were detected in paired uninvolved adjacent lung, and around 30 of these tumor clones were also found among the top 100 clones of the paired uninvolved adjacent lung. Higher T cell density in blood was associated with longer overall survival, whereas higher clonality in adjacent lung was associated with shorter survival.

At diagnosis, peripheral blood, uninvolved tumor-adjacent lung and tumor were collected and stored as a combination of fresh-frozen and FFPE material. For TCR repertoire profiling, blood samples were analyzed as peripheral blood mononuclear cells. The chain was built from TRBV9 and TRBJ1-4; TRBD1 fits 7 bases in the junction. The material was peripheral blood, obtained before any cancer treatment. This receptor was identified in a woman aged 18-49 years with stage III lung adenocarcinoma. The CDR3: CASSVGGGGRPNEKLFF. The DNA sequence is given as TGTGCCAGCAGCGTAGGAGGGGGCGGAAGGCCTAATGAAAAACTGTTTTTT.